These 30 T cell receptor beta chains came from one sample sequenced in a study of early T cells in non-severe SARS-CoV-2 infection. TCRdb fed the 5' RACE reads into MiXCR, producing one record per CDR3 protein. The sample lists about 48,000 distinct CDR3 sequences; 7.7% were seen once. Sequencing input: whole blood. These receptors were collected from an adult who was a healthcare worker with PCR-confirmed SARS-CoV-2 infection or an uninfected control (not recorded which).

This clonotype was detected ten times or more. The chain carries TRBV12-3 or TRBV12-4 and TRBJ2-5, with D uncertain. Between the trimmed V and J ends, which lost 5 bases and 4 bases, there was a span of 8 bases. The CDR3 sequence is 12 residues long. In nucleotides, the CDR3 is TGTGCCAGCAGTGGTAGGAGAGAGACCCAGTACTTC. Translation gives CASSGRRETQYF.

The V gene is TRBV6-2 or TRBV6-3, the J gene TRBJ2-3, with D unclear. Trimming took 6 bases from V and 2 from J, leaving 21 bases between them. CDR3 length equals 17 residues. The germline gives CDR1 MNHEY, CDR2 SVGEGT. The CDR3 region has the DNA TGTGCCAGCAGCCACCCAGCCAGAAGCACCTACACAGATACGCAGTATTTT. The encoded protein is CASSHPARSTYTDTQYF.

This clonotype was recorded many times. For the CDR3, the DNA is TGTGCCAGCAGCTTATTTGGGGCGGAGAACACTGAAGCTTTCTTT. It is translated as CASSLFGAENTEAFF. The rearrangement uses TRBV7-6 and TRBJ1-1; perhaps TRBD1 as D (5 bases). This CDR3 spans 15 amino acids. Trimming removed 2 bases at V and 1 base at J, with 11 bases between. The germline V gene encodes CDR1 SGHVS and CDR2 FNYEAQ.

This clonotype was counted many times. The rearrangement uses TRBV7-9 and TRBJ1-6; D not certain. Trimming stripped 1 base from V and 6 bases from J, with 10 bases between. This CDR3 contains 15 residues. In germline, CDR1 is SEHNR, CDR2 FQNEAQ (reference sequence). The CDR3 region is CASSLGPDGNSPLHF. For the CDR3, the DNA is TGTGCCAGCAGCTTAGGCCCGGACGGTAATTCACCCCTCCACTTT.

This clonotype came up many times. V and J are TRBV14 and TRBJ2-5; D is possibly TRBD1 or TRBD2 (5 bases each). The CDR3 is 15 amino acids. Germline CDR1 SGHDN, CDR2 FVKESK. V shed 0 bases and J shed 2 bases, with 10 bases lying between them. The CDR3 protein is CASSQDLGRQETQYF. In DNA form, the CDR3 reads TGTGCCAGCAGCCAAGATCTGGGACGACAAGAGACCCAGTACTTC.

This clonotype was counted only a few times. The rearrangement uses TRBV12-3 or TRBV12-4 and TRBJ2-1; 11 bases agree with TRBD2. V shed 7 bases and J 7 bases; nucleotides not matched to a gene: 9. This CDR3 has 15 residues. The CDR3 region is CASIRSGGAGNEQFF. The CDR3 DNA sequence: TGTGCCAGCATCCGTAGCGGGGGGGCCGGAAATGAGCAGTTCTTC.

In its sample, this clonotype was seen a few times. The gene calls are TRBV28 and TRBJ2-2; the D is unclear. This CDR3 spans 14 amino acids. Germline V CDR1 and CDR2: MDHEN, SYDVKM. With 4 bases removed from V and 4 bases from J, the gap between germline ends came to 10 bases. In DNA form, the CDR3 reads TGTGCCAGCAGTTATGTACTCCCCACCGGGGAGCTGTTTTTT. It codes for CASSYVLPTGELFF.

This clonotype was counted at least ten times. V gene TRBV30 combines with J gene TRBJ1-1; the match to TRBD1 covers 10 bases. There are 16 residues in the CDR3. The J segment lost 1 base and the V segment lost 3 bases, leaving 8 bases of the junction unmatched. Germline V gene lookup returns CDR1 GTSNPN and CDR2 SVGIG (reference sequence). For the CDR3, the DNA is TGTGCCTGGAGGTTGTGGGACAGGGGAAGGAACACTGAAGCTTTCTTT. Translated: CAWRLWDRGRNTEAFF.

The chain combines TRBV24-1 with TRBJ2-2, with TRBD2 matching 10 bases. Germline V gene sequence: CDR1 KGHDR, CDR2 SFDVKD. This CDR3 region has 17 residues. The J segment lost 7 bases and the V segment lost 0 bases, leaving 7 bases of the junction unmatched. The CDR3 sequence is CATSDLASGGAGGELFF. Written as DNA, the CDR3 is TGTGCCACCAGTGATTTGGCCAGCGGGGGGGCTGGCGGGGAGCTGTTTTTT.

This clonotype showed up many times. The chain recombines TRBV11-2 with TRBJ1-1; D is undetermined. Between the trimmed V and J ends, which lost 2 bases and 0 bases, there was a span of 19 bases. The CDR3 runs to 18 residues. The V gene's germline CDR1 is SGHAT and CDR2 FQNNGV. The CDR3 spells CASSLLSVSESMNTEAFF. The DNA of the CDR3 is TGTGCCAGCAGCTTACTCTCCGTTTCCGAGTCCATGAACACTGAAGCTTTCTTT. The whole variable domain, remainder taken from reference TRBV11-2 and TRBJ1-1, is EAGVAQSPRYKIIEKRQSVAFWCNPISGHATLYWYQQILGQGPKLLIQFQNNGVVDDSQLPKDRFSAERLKGVDSTLKIQPAKLEDSAVYLCASSLLSVSESMNTEAFFGQGTRLTVV.

This clonotype was picked up many times. The chain couples TRBV24-1 to TRBJ2-5, with unresolved D. V gave up 3 bases and J gave up 5 bases, with 6 bases separating them. CDR3 size: 12 residues. The germline gives CDR1 KGHDR, CDR2 SFDVKD. CDR3 sequence reads: CATSDGLETQYF. The DNA of the CDR3 is TGTGCCACCAGTGATGGGTTGGAGACCCAGTACTTC.

This chain links TRBV7-9 with TRBJ2-7; no clear D. The CDR3 covers 13 residues. The germline gives CDR1 SEHNR, CDR2 FQNEAQ (reference sequence). Deletions cut 3 bases from V and 2 bases from J, with 8 bases between. This chain's CDR3 is CASSFSETYEQYF. The DNA of the CDR3 is TGTGCCAGCAGCTTTTCTGAGACCTACGAGCAGTACTTC.

The chain has TRBV5-1 and TRBJ1-4, with a tentative D call TRBD1 (5 bases). Trimming took 5 bases from V and 0 from J, leaving 11 bases between them. This CDR3 is 15 amino acids long. Germline V gene lookup returns CDR1 SGHRS and CDR2 YFSETQ. The CDR3 spells CASSQGGSTNEKLFF. The CDR3 DNA reads TGCGCCAGCAGTCAGGGCGGGTCAACTAATGAAAAACTGTTTTTT.

This clonotype has more than one count but fewer than ten. The chain joins TRBV10-3 to TRBJ1-6; D unresolved. The germline V gene encodes CDR1 ENHRY and CDR2 SYGVKD. This CDR3 region has 13 residues. The V and J ends lost 6 bases and 5 bases respectively, with 8 bases between them. CDR3 DNA sequence: TGTGCCATCAGGGACGGTAATAATTCACCCCTCCACTTT. Translated, it gives CAIRDGNNSPLHF.

The sample holds many counts of this clonotype. The chain uses TRBV24-1 and TRBJ2-1, with 12 nucleotides matching TRBD1. This CDR3 comprises 20 residues. The V gene's germline CDR1 is KGHDR and CDR2 SFDVKD. The V gene end was trimmed by 1 base and the J gene end by 4 bases; junction bases not matched to a gene: 13. The CDR3 here is CATSDLPGQGASAKYNEQFF. The CDR3 DNA follows: TGTGCCACCAGTGATTTACCGGGACAGGGGGCTTCAGCGAAATACAATGAGCAGTTCTTC.

This clonotype was seen many times. This chain joins TRBV2 and TRBJ1-5; the match to TRBD1 covers 7 bases. The V gene's germline CDR1 is SNHLY and CDR2 FYNNEI. The junction had 7 bases not matched to a gene; V was cut back by 5 bases and J by 6 bases. CDR3 length equals 14 residues. The CDR3 is CASSLGGAGQPQHF. CDR3 coding DNA: TGTGCCAGCAGTTTAGGGGGCGCGGGTCAGCCCCAGCATTTT.

This clonotype was counted at least ten times. The chain employs TRBV3-1 and TRBJ2-2, with D hard to call. Germline CDR1 is LGHDT and CDR2 is YNNKEL (reference sequence). This CDR3 is 14 amino acids long. Trimming pared 4 bases from V and 6 bases from J, leaving 12 bases between. This chain's CDR3 is CASSRAIRAGELFF. CDR3 DNA sequence: TGTGCCAGCAGCCGGGCTATTAGAGCCGGGGAGCTGTTTTTT.

The sample holds a few counts of this clonotype. The CDR3 region is CASSVRTGVSSGANVLTF. CDR3 nucleotide sequence: TGTGCCAGCAGCGTAAGGACAGGGGTTTCCTCTGGGGCCAACGTCCTGACTTTC. The chain is built from TRBV9 and TRBJ2-6, with 9 nucleotides matching TRBD1. The germline gives CDR1 SGDLS, CDR2 YYNGEE. This CDR3 spans 18 amino acids. V gave up 1 base and J gave up 0 bases; unmatched junction bases: 5.

This clonotype was recorded a few times. This rearrangement joins TRBV25-1 to TRBJ2-7; 7 nucleotides line up with TRBD1. V was pared by 6 bases and J by 7 bases, with 6 bases of the junction left unmatched. Germline CDR1 and CDR2: MGHDK and SYGVNS. This CDR3 spans 12 amino acids. In DNA form, the CDR3 reads TGTGCCAGCAGACAGGGGCAGGAAGAGCAGTACTTC. As protein: CASRQGQEEQYF.

This clonotype was counted many times. The rearrangement uses TRBV3-1 and TRBJ1-1; TRBD1 matches 9 bases. The CDR3 contains 18 residues. V lost 0 bases to trimming and J lost 0 bases; unmatched junction nucleotides: 8. Germline V lookup: CDR1 LGHDT, CDR2 YNNKEL (reference sequence). In nucleotides, the CDR3 is TGTGCCAGCAGCCAAGATCGAGGGACAGGGAGGATGAACACTGAAGCTTTCTTT. Translated, it gives CASSQDRGTGRMNTEAFF.

There are a few counts of this clonotype. The J gene is TRBJ1-2, the V gene TRBV4-1; D not certain. Trimming removed 3 bases from V and 5 bases from J, with 4 bases in between. CDR3 length equals 11 residues. Germline CDR1 is MGHRA and CDR2 is YSYEKL. The CDR3: CASSHAYGYTF. Here the CDR3 DNA reads TGCGCCAGCAGCCACGCATATGGCTACACCTTC.

At least ten counts were recorded for this clonotype. The genes are TRBV5-1 and TRBJ1-1, with 7 bases that match TRBD1. CDR1 and CDR2 from the germline V gene are SGHRS and YFSETQ. The CDR3 contains 15 residues. The J segment lost 2 bases and the V segment lost 4 bases, leaving 8 bases of the junction unmatched. CDR3 in DNA: TGCGCCAGCAGCGAGGGACAGTTTCGAAACACTGAAGCTTTCTTT. This codes for CASSEGQFRNTEAFF.

The chain carries TRBV18 and TRBJ2-2; D gene unclear. V was shortened by 2 bases and J by 6 bases, with 7 bases between the two germline ends. The CDR3 covers 13 residues. Germline V CDR1 and CDR2: KGHSH, LQKENI. The CDR3: CASSPGIAGELFF. The DNA for the CDR3 is TGTGCCAGCTCACCAGGGATTGCCGGGGAGCTGTTTTTT.

At least ten counts were recorded for this clonotype. The gene calls are TRBV7-8 and TRBJ1-6; 8 bases agree with TRBD1. CDR3 length: 16 amino acids. In germline, CDR1 is SGHVS, CDR2 FQNEAQ. The V gene end was trimmed by 0 bases and the J gene end by 6 bases; junction bases not matched to a gene: 4. The CDR3 region has the DNA TGTGCCAGCAGCTTAGCAGGACAGGGCTTTAATTCACCCCTCCACTTT. Protein sequence: CASSLAGQGFNSPLHF.

There are many counts of this clonotype. The gene calls are TRBV4-3 and TRBJ1-3; TRBD1 is a possible D gene (6 bases). V lost 3 bases to trimming and J lost 4 bases, with 19 bases between them. Germline V gene lookup returns CDR1 LGHNA and CDR2 YSLEER. The CDR3 is made up of 17 amino acids. The CDR3 here is CASSQDVGGLGGNTIYF. The DNA of the CDR3 is TGCGCCAGCAGCCAGGACGTCGGGGGGCTAGGAGGAAACACCATATATTTT.

In this sample, this clonotype turned up many times. The J gene is TRBJ2-1, the V gene TRBV28; 12 nucleotides align to TRBD2. This CDR3 is 15 amino acids long. Germline trimming cut 6 bases from V and 10 bases from J; bases unmatched to any gene: 10. CDR1 MDHEN and CDR2 SYDVKM come from the germline V gene. CDR3 residues: CASSLGLAGLGEQFF. The CDR3 DNA is TGTGCCAGCAGCCTAGGACTAGCGGGGCTTGGCGAGCAGTTCTTC.

This clonotype was found many times. J is TRBJ2-1 and V is TRBV20-1; D remains unclear. The CDR3 sequence is 15 residues long. Germline V gives CDR1 DFQATT, CDR2 SNEGSKA (reference sequence). Trimming pared 3 bases from V and 0 bases from J, leaving 12 bases between. CDR3: CSARVASSSYNEQFF. The CDR3 coding sequence is TGCAGTGCTAGGGTTGCGTCGAGCTCCTACAATGAGCAGTTCTTC.

The table lists this clonotype with a few counts. The chain joins TRBV3-1 to TRBJ2-7; 9 bases align to TRBD1. This CDR3 contains 15 residues. Losses at the gene ends were 1 base for V and 3 bases for J; bases not matched to a gene: 4. Per germline, CDR1 LGHDT and CDR2 YNNKEL (reference sequence). CDR3 coding DNA: TGTGCCAGCAGCCAAGCGGGGACAGGGCTCTACGAGCAGTACTTC. It specifies CASSQAGTGLYEQYF.

This clonotype was picked up a small number of times. One end of the junction fails to match germline, which may point to a read error. This chain joins TRBV30 and TRBJ2-4; tentative D call: TRBD1 (6 bases). The CDR3 contains 14 residues. Germline V lookup: CDR1 GTSNPN, CDR2 SVGIG (reference sequence). CDR3 protein: CARSTGSDKNIQYF. The CDR3 DNA reads TGTGCCCGGAGTACAGGGTCGGACAAAAACATTCAGTACTTC.

The chain carries TRBV7-2 and TRBJ1-1, with D possibly TRBD1 on 6 matching bases. Per the germline V gene, CDR1 is SGHTA and CDR2 is FQGNSA. Trimming shortened V by 5 bases and J by 0 bases, and 13 bases separated the two germline ends. This CDR3 comprises 15 residues. The CDR3 spells CASSPLQGLNTEAFF. The CDR3 DNA is TGTGCCAGCAGCCCGTTACAGGGCCTGAACACTGAAGCTTTCTTT. Full variable domain (rest looked up from reference TRBV7-2 and TRBJ1-1): GAGVSQSPSNKVTEKGKDVELRCDPISGHTALYWYRQSLGQGLEFLIYFQGNSAPDKSGLPSDRFSAERTGGSVSTLTIQRTQQEDSAVYLCASSPLQGLNTEAFFGQGTRLTVV.